A single sample is the source of the 4 T cell receptor beta chains below, sequenced in a study of monozygotic twins with inflammatory bowel disease. TCRdb reanalyzed the 5' RACE reads, giving one entry per CDR3 protein sequence and no DNA. This sample carries around 150,000 distinct CDR3 sequences, with more than 2.5% going to the ten biggest clones. Sequenced sample: blood. These receptors came from a human donor with ulcerative colitis or Crohn's disease, or a healthy co-twin of an affected twin (not recorded which).

V and J are TRBV18 and TRBJ1-2. The CDR3 sequence is 17 residues long. CDR1 KGHSH and CDR2 LQKENI come from the germline V gene. CDR3 sequence reads: CASSPLWGDGGVYGYTF.

The genes are TRBV7-2 and TRBJ2-5; TCRdb's D gene call, TRBD1, goes unchecked for lack of DNA. There are 21 residues in the CDR3. CDR1 SGHTA and CDR2 FQGNSA come from the germline V gene. CDR3 sequence reads: CASSFRVRAGGAGRAGETQYF.

The V call is TRBV3-1, the J call TRBJ2-7. This CDR3 spans 16 amino acids. From germline, CDR1 is LGHDT and CDR2 YNNKEL (reference sequence). The CDR3 is CASSPRIGGSYYEQYF.

The chain combines TRBV5-5 with TRBJ2-7; as DNA is missing, the TRBD2 call by TCRdb cannot be tested. The CDR3 has 17 residues. Germline V gene data show CDR1 as SGHKS and CDR2 as YYEKEE (reference sequence). The CDR3 spells CASSPEGAGGLSYEQYF.